Each of the 24 T cell receptor beta chains below was sequenced from the same sample in a study of post-analysis software for immune sequencing data. Points from the study as a whole: Four or five TRBV segments (TRBV5-6, TRBV5-1 and TRBV20-1 among them) occurred more frequently in patients than in controls.

Antigen specificity for these receptors is unknown. Every TCR beta cDNA library bore unique molecular identifiers. TCRdb re-called the PCR reads through MiXCR, storing one row per CDR3 protein. Of about 500,000 distinct CDR3 sequences in the sample, less than 45% were seen once. The sample comprised blood. The receptors shown here come from a girl under 18 with multiple sclerosis.

The chain uses TRBV28 and TRBJ2-3, with 7 positions matching TRBD1. This CDR3 comprises 14 residues. The V segment lost 10 bases and the J segment 0 bases; nucleotides outside the gene matches: 7. CDR1 and CDR2 (germline): MDHEN, SYDVKM. CDR3: CAILTGKSTDTQYF. The CDR3 bases are TGTGCCATACTGACAGGGAAGAGCACAGATACGCAGTATTTT.

There are a few counts of this clonotype. CDR3 nucleotides: TGTGCCAGCAGTCTCCGGACAGGGGAGACCTATGGCTACACCTTC. This sequence encodes CASSLRTGETYGYTF. This chain connects TRBV6-5 to TRBJ1-2; 9 nucleotides match TRBD1. This CDR3 has 15 residues. CDR1 is MNHEY, CDR2 SVGAGI, per germline. Trimming cost V 5 bases and J 4 bases; bases outside gene matches: 8.

This rearrangement joins TRBV4-1 to TRBJ2-5; a possible D gene is TRBD2 (6 bases). CDR1 MGHRA and CDR2 YSYEKL come from the germline V gene. The ends were cut back, 4 bases at V and 3 bases at J, with 18 bases in the middle. CDR3 length equals 16 residues. The CDR3 DNA reads TGCGCCAGCAGCCCGACCCCGGGAGTTCGTAAAGAGACCCAGTACTTC. Translation gives CASSPTPGVRKETQYF.

The chain carries TRBV27 and TRBJ2-1, with D hard to call. Germline loops: CDR1 MNHEY, CDR2 SMNVEV (reference sequence). V shed 4 bases and J shed 10 bases, with 26 bases lying between them. This CDR3 comprises 17 residues. CDR3 DNA: TGTGCCAGCAGTTCGCCTCTTCATAGAGTCCTGGGCAGCGAGCAGTTCTTC. This translates into CASSSPLHRVLGSEQFF.

There are a few counts of this clonotype. The rearrangement joins TRBV29-1 to TRBJ2-1; the match to TRBD2 covers 10 bases. With V trimmed by 4 bases and J by 3 bases, 9 bases remained unmatched. The germline CDR1 and CDR2 sequences are SQVTM and ANQGSEA. The CDR3 runs 16 residues. This CDR3 is CSVVVRIAGGYNEQFF. CDR3 nucleotide sequence: TGCAGCGTTGTCGTCCGGATAGCGGGAGGCTACAATGAGCAGTTCTTC.

This chain links TRBV12-3 or TRBV12-4 with TRBJ2-3; no reliable D call. Trimming stripped 0 bases from V and 2 bases from J, with 3 bases between. There are 13 residues in the CDR3. CDR3 protein: CASSLAITDTQYF. The DNA of the CDR3 is TGTGCCAGCAGTTTAGCTATCACAGATACGCAGTATTTT.

The chain employs TRBV4-1 and TRBJ1-5, with D maybe TRBD1 (6 bases). V lost 2 bases and J 3 bases, leaving 14 bases between the germline ends. CDR1 is MGHRA and CDR2 is YSYEKL in the germline V gene. The CDR3 spans 16 residues. The CDR3: CASSQPVQGFNQPQHF. CDR3 coding DNA: TGCGCCAGCAGCCAACCCGTACAGGGCTTCAATCAGCCCCAGCATTTT.

The rearrangement uses TRBV24-1 and TRBJ2-1; D is possibly TRBD2 (6 bases). CDR1 is KGHDR, CDR2 SFDVKD, per germline. This CDR3 is 17 amino acids long. V gave up 9 bases and J gave up 1 base, with 21 bases separating them. The CDR3 nucleotides read TGTGCCACCGGAGAATTGTTGCGGGACGGGTCCTACAATGAGCAGTTCTTC. Its protein is CATGELLRDGSYNEQFF.

The chain uses TRBV20-1 and TRBJ1-1; perhaps TRBD1 as D (6 bases). CDR1 and CDR2 from the germline V gene are DFQATT and SNEGSKA (reference sequence). Trimming cost V 4 bases and J 5 bases, with 20 bases left between them. The CDR3 sequence is 15 residues long. This chain's CDR3 is CSAKTNRAAGTEAFF. CDR3 coding DNA: TGCAGTGCTAAGACCAACAGGGCGGCCGGGACTGAAGCTTTCTTT.

This chain joins TRBV15 and TRBJ1-1, with D possibly being TRBD1 (5 bases). The CDR3 consists of 14 residues. CDR1 is LNHNV, CDR2 YYDKDF, per germline (reference sequence). Between the trimmed V and J ends, which lost 0 bases and 6 bases, there was a span of 11 bases. The CDR3 reads CATSRDRGISEAFF. CDR3 in DNA: TGTGCCACCAGCAGAGATAGGGGAATTTCTGAAGCTTTCTTT. The whole variable domain, remainder taken from reference TRBV15 and TRBJ1-1, is DAMVIQNPRYQVTQFGKPVTLSCSQTLNHNVMYWYQQKSSQAPKLLFHYYDKDFNNEADTPDNFQSRRPNTSFCFLDIRSPGLGDTAMYLCATSRDRGISEAFFGQGTRLTVV.

This clonotype was detected many times. V and J are TRBV20-1 and TRBJ1-2; D remains ambiguous. The CDR3 is 8 residues long. Germline CDR1 DFQATT, CDR2 SNEGSKA (reference sequence). The CDR3 region has the DNA TGCAGATTTGGTGGCTACACCTTC. Its protein is CRFGGYTF.

The chain has TRBV14 and TRBJ2-7; D possibly corresponds to TRBD2 (6 bases). The CDR3 spans 13 residues. V lost 0 bases and J 6 bases, leaving 9 bases between the germline ends. Germline V CDR1 and CDR2: SGHDN, FVKESK. The CDR3 sequence is CASSQEGGREQYF. CDR3 coding DNA: TGTGCCAGCAGCCAAGAAGGAGGGCGCGAGCAGTACTTC.

This clonotype was found a few times. This rearrangement joins TRBV7-8 to TRBJ2-7, with 8 bases fitting TRBD2. Germline V gene lookup returns CDR1 SGHVS and CDR2 FQNEAQ. With V trimmed by 4 bases and J by 2 bases, 7 bases remained unmatched. There are 15 residues in the CDR3. CDR3 sequence (DNA): TGTGCCAGCAGCTCCTACACTAGCGGTACCTACGAGCAGTACTTC. Amino acid sequence: CASSSYTSGTYEQYF. Full variable domain (missing parts from reference TRBV7-8 and TRBJ2-7): GAGVSQSPRYKVAKRGQDVALRCDPISGHVSLFWYQQALGQGPEFLTYFQNEAQLDKSGLPSDRFFAERPEGSVSTLKIQRTQQEDSAVYLCASSSYTSGTYEQYFGPGTRLTVT.

This clonotype occurred a few times. J is TRBJ1-2 and V is TRBV20-1; D gene uncertain. Germline V gene sequence: CDR1 DFQATT, CDR2 SNEGSKA (reference sequence). The CDR3 has 14 amino acids. With 0 bases removed from V and 4 bases from J, the gap between germline ends came to 12 bases. The CDR3 DNA sequence: TGCAGTGCTAGAGATAGGAAGGGTCCCTATGGCTACACCTTC. Amino acids: CSARDRKGPYGYTF.

This chain's CDR3 is CASSAGLYEKLFF. CDR3 DNA: TGTGCCAGCAGCGCAGGACTGTATGAAAAACTGTTTTTT. The chain recombines TRBV7-9 with TRBJ1-4, with unresolved D. The germline CDR1 and CDR2 sequences are SEHNR and FQNEAQ (reference sequence). This CDR3 contains 13 residues. The V gene lost 5 bases and the J gene lost 6 bases, with 10 bases spanning the gap.

The chain carries TRBV6-5 and TRBJ2-7; the D gene is possibly TRBD1 (7 bases). The CDR3 is made up of 15 amino acids. Trimming shortened V by 4 bases and J by 2 bases, and 15 bases separated the two germline ends. Germline V lookup: CDR1 MNHEY, CDR2 SVGAGI. The CDR3 nucleotides are TGTGCCAGCAGTTTAGACAGGGAGGTAACCTACGAGCAGTACTTC. Amino acid sequence: CASSLDREVTYEQYF.

This chain connects TRBV28 to TRBJ2-7; TRBD2 agrees at 11 bases. This CDR3 comprises 13 residues. Germline assignment: CDR1 MDHEN and CDR2 SYDVKM. V lost 8 bases, J lost 4 bases, and 4 bases stayed unmatched. The CDR3 region is CASLGTSGYEQYF. CDR3 coding DNA: TGTGCCAGCCTCGGGACTAGCGGTTACGAGCAGTACTTC.

This clonotype was detected a few times. V usage is TRBV27 and J usage is TRBJ2-1; D might be TRBD2 (6 bases). In germline, CDR1 is MNHEY, CDR2 SMNVEV (reference sequence). CDR3 size: 16 residues. V was cut by 2 bases and J by 0 bases, with 11 bases left in between. CDR3: CASSLKRASSYNEQFF. The CDR3 nucleotides read TGTGCCAGCAGTTTAAAGCGGGCTAGCTCCTACAATGAGCAGTTCTTC.

This chain connects TRBV21-1 to TRBJ2-7; the table's D call of TRBD1 was not tested on the DNA. TRBV21-1 is an annotated pseudogene. The CDR3 has 13 amino acids. The CDR3 reads CASTGTGSYEQYF. CDR3 DNA sequence: TGTGCCAGCACAGGGACAGGTTCCTACGAGCAGTACTTC.

This clonotype was detected a few times. V is TRBV27 and J is TRBJ2-7; D is possibly TRBD1 (5 bases). The V gene's germline CDR1 is MNHEY and CDR2 SMNVEV (reference sequence). The CDR3 extends over 14 amino acids. The germline V and J ends were trimmed by 0 bases and 5 bases, with 11 bases remaining between them. The CDR3 nucleotides read TGTGCCAGCAGTTTATCGAAGGGGAACAACGAGCAGTACTTC. Its protein product is CASSLSKGNNEQYF.

The V call is TRBV6-2 or TRBV6-3, the J call TRBJ1-2; the D is unclear. In germline, CDR1 is MNHEY, CDR2 SVGEGT. Trimming pared 1 base from V and 7 bases from J, leaving 7 bases between. The CDR3 is 12 amino acids. CDR3 nucleotides: TGTGCCAGCAGTTACTTGGGTGGTGGCTACACCTTC. Protein sequence: CASSYLGGGYTF.

Written as DNA, the CDR3 is TGTGCCAGCAGTTATAGCCCCGCACCCCATCAGCCCCAGCATTTT. Its translation: CASSYSPAPHQPQHF. The chain joins TRBV6-6 to TRBJ1-5; D ambiguous. V lost 3 bases and J 5 bases, leaving 14 bases between the germline ends. Germline-derived CDR1 and CDR2 are MNHNY and SVGAGI (reference sequence). The CDR3 is made up of 15 amino acids.

This clonotype was recorded a few times. The chain joins TRBV20-1 to TRBJ2-1; tentative D call: TRBD1 (6 bases). V dropped 6 bases and J dropped 2 bases, with 17 bases sitting between them. Germline V gene lookup returns CDR1 DFQATT and CDR2 SNEGSKA (reference sequence). The CDR3 spans 15 residues. CDR3 in amino acids: CSAPEGTNPYNEQFF. In nucleotides, the CDR3 is TGCAGTGCCCCCGAGGGGACAAACCCCTACAATGAGCAGTTCTTC.

This chain uses TRBV15 with TRBJ1-5; D is ambiguous. The V end was cut by 1 base, the J end by 3 bases, with 10 bases between. The V gene's germline CDR1 is LNHNV and CDR2 YYDKDF (reference sequence). There are 15 residues in the CDR3. CDR3 sequence reads: CATSRALTNNQPQHF. CDR3 DNA: TGTGCCACCAGCAGAGCCCTAACCAACAATCAGCCCCAGCATTTT.